The subject of this entry is one T cell receptor beta chain. Its binding antigen is unknown. Per-base quality was not reported, and no clone a single base away is much larger than it. To prepare the library, the immunoSEQ multiplex PCR assay was applied. Sequencing of the T-cell receptor beta chain repertoire was carried out together with a 770-gene immune expression panel. TCRdb retrieved this table from immuneACCESS and kept in-frame rearrangements only. Not all clones are present; in checked studies, unresolved V genes account for under half, and no reason is known for the remainder. For this sample there are roughly 8,300 clones; around four fifths appear just once. The ten largest make up around 4.4% of the sample. A total of some 40 patients with non-small-cell lung cancer that had been surgically resected, each with specimens from both a primary tumor and a brain metastasis, made up the cohort. Tumor specimens were archival formalin-fixed, paraffin-embedded tissues.

This record belongs to a study of brain metastases from non-small cell lung cancer (dated by TCRdb to between 2018 and 2021). About the investigation overall: The immune microenvironment of paired resected primary tumors and brain metastases from non-small-cell lung cancer patients was profiled.

The germline V gene gives CDR1 as LGHNA and CDR2 as YSLEER. The CDR3 covers 14 residues, taking in both the cysteine and the phenylalanine. The DNA shown is the 42-base CDR3, in frame from base 1. V trim: 4 bases; J trim: 5 bases; unmatched bases: 4. The paper's findings and limits, for the study overall: TCR repertoires were found to be largely shared between paired brain metastases and primary tumors, although sparse T-cell densities were observed in the brain metastases. T-cell infiltration was lower in brain metastases than in primary tumors (P < 0.001). T-cell clones appeared expanded in approximately 68% of brain metastases relative to the matched primary tumors.

Input material: primary lung tumor tissue. The cell subset or site label here, explained by the study, means: primary lung tumor paired with brain metastasis. In this chain, TRBV4-3 is recombined with TRBJ1-5; the junction holds 8 bases that match TRBD1. The TCR was taken from a donor aged 40 or older with non-small cell lung cancer. The DNA sequence is as follows: TGCGCCAGCAGCCCTAACAGGGGGTATCAGCCCCAGCATTTT. It encodes CASSPNRGYQPQHF.